This TCR beta chain was captured by sequencing in a study of blood T cells in healthy people across ages. Overall study results and limits: Measured against age, TCR beta diversity per million T cells decreased in a roughly linear manner.

Combining a sample-barcoded 5' primer with a J-beta primer mix, a second PCR ran for 7 to 11 cycles. Every cDNA molecule bore a tag from a template-switch adaptor containing 12 random nucleotides. TCRdb re-called the 5' RACE reads with MiXCR, one entry per CDR3 protein. The profile shows 1.4 million or so distinct CDR3 sequences, under 55% of them singletons. Germline assignment: CDR1 SGDLS and CDR2 YYNGEE. There are 15 residues in the CDR3. V lost 2 bases and J 7 bases, leaving 19 bases between the germline ends. Notes on this clonotype: What it recognizes is unknown.

This clonotype originated in a woman aged 18 to 35 in good health. The rearrangement links TRBV9 to TRBJ2-7; no reliable D call. Sequences were obtained from blood. The DNA of the CDR3 is TGTGCCAGCAGCGTTTCTGGCGGAGAATACGAGGAGCAGTACTTC. Amino acid sequence: CASSVSGGEYEEQYF.